These 17 T cell receptor beta chains share one sample of origin, sequenced in a study of blood T cell repertoires in COVID-19 (dated by TCRdb to about 2020). Libraries came from the immunoSEQ multiplex PCR assay. TCRdb's version of the immuneACCESS table is confined to in-frame rearrangements and falls short of the full clone set. An unresolved V gene accounts for under half of the shortfall where checked; the remainder is of unknown origin. The sample data list 130,000 to 150,000 clones, and approximately 84% of these were observed just once. Jointly, the top ten make up 5% to 7% of the sample. The specimen sequenced was PBMCs or T cells enriched from blood (not recorded which). Receptors were obtained from a man in his forties with acute COVID-19.

This sequence joins TRBV14 and TRBJ1-4; maybe TRBD1 (6 bases). CDR3 length: 19 amino acids. Germline CDR1 reads SGHDN; CDR2 reads FVKESK. Trimming removed 4 bases at V and 0 bases at J, with 21 bases between. This CDR3 reads CASSRRPVGALTTNEKLFF. DNA of the CDR3: TGTGCCAGCAGCCGACGTCCGGTGGGGGCGCTTACAACTAATGAAAAACTGTTTTTT.

The chain couples TRBV19 to TRBJ2-5, with D perhaps matching TRBD1 (6 bases). Trimming shortened V by 7 bases and J by 5 bases, and 23 bases separated the two germline ends. Germline lookup yields CDR1 LNHDA and CDR2 SQIVND (reference sequence). The CDR3 has 16 amino acids. CDR3 sequence reads: CASTLRVPGQPETQYF. As DNA, the CDR3 is TGTGCCAGTACCTTAAGGGTCCCCGGACAGCCCGAGACCCAGTACTTC.

The chain has TRBV6-2 or TRBV6-3 and TRBJ2-5, with D possibly TRBD1 on 6 matching bases. The CDR3 length is 14 residues. Germline CDR1 MNHEY, CDR2 SVGEGT. V gave up 2 bases and J gave up 1 base, with 8 bases separating them. The CDR3 spells CASSYTGFQETQYF. Written as DNA, the CDR3 is TGTGCCAGCAGTTACACAGGGTTCCAAGAGACCCAGTACTTC.

The chain couples TRBV28 to TRBJ2-2; no reliable D call. The CDR3 loop spans 13 amino acids. Germline V gene sequence: CDR1 MDHEN, CDR2 SYDVKM. The ends were cut back, 3 bases at V and 3 bases at J, with 5 bases in the middle. CDR3 sequence: CASSFVDTGELFF. In nucleotides, the CDR3 is TGTGCCAGCAGTTTCGTCGACACCGGGGAGCTGTTTTTT.

The CDR3, as DNA: TGTGCCAGCAGTTCCCAACTTTGGGAGGGCCACGGTGAGCAGTTCTTC. Translation: CASSSQLWEGHGEQFF. The chain links TRBV27 to TRBJ2-1; the match to TRBD2 covers 7 bases. This CDR3 comprises 16 residues. Germline lookup yields CDR1 MNHEY and CDR2 SMNVEV (reference sequence). V lost 4 bases, J lost 9 bases, and 15 bases stayed unmatched.

The gene calls are TRBV5-5 and TRBJ2-3; TRBD1 aligns across 7 bases. V lost 2 bases and J lost 3; bases outside the gene matches: 6. Germline lookup yields CDR1 SGHKS and CDR2 YYEKEE (reference sequence). This CDR3 is 15 amino acids long. The CDR3 is CASSFRGRGTDTQYF. In nucleotides, the CDR3 is TGTGCCAGCAGCTTTAGGGGGCGCGGAACAGATACGCAGTATTTT.

This clone was counted a few times. The chain uses TRBV7-9 and TRBJ1-5, with 10 positions matching TRBD1. The length of the CDR3 is 16 residues. V dropped 5 bases and J dropped 7; count of bases not matched to a gene: 11. Looked up from germline, CDR1 is SEHNR and CDR2 is FQNEAQ (reference sequence). This CDR3 is CASSPSTGGAYQPQHF. In DNA, the CDR3 is TGTGCCAGCAGCCCCTCGACAGGGGGCGCGTACCAGCCCCAGCATTTT.

This clone turned up a few times. This chain connects TRBV14 to TRBJ2-7, with 15 bases aligning to TRBD2. This CDR3 has 17 amino acids. Germline CDR1 and CDR2: SGHDN and FVKESK. V was clipped by 5 bases and J by 0 bases; unmatched bases: 5. DNA of the CDR3: TGTGCCAGCAGCTCGGGACTAGCGGGGGGTAGCTCCTACGAGCAGTACTTC. It specifies CASSSGLAGGSSYEQYF.

This clone showed up just a few times. J is TRBJ1-1 and V is TRBV11-2; 8 bases map to TRBD1. Germline CDR1 SGHAT, CDR2 FQNNGV. V gave up 2 bases and J gave up 1 base; unmatched junction bases: 6. The CDR3 is 16 amino acids. The DNA for the CDR3 is TGTGCCAGCAGCTTACTTCCCGGGACAGGGAACACTGAAGCTTTCTTT. Translated: CASSLLPGTGNTEAFF.

J is TRBJ2-1 and V is TRBV11-2; TRBD2 matches at 9 bases. CDR3 length equals 17 residues. Losses at the gene ends were 2 bases for V and 1 base for J; bases not matched to a gene: 6. Germline assignment: CDR1 SGHAT and CDR2 FQNNGV. CDR3 bases: TGTGCCAGCAGCTTAAGGGGTAGCGGGGGATCCTACAATGAGCAGTTCTTC. Translated, it gives CASSLRGSGGSYNEQFF.

The chain recombines TRBV7-8 with TRBJ2-1; D is uncertain. From germline, CDR1 is SGHVS and CDR2 FQNEAQ. V lost 1 base and J lost 4, with 8 bases in between. The CDR3 sequence is 14 residues long. CDR3 sequence (DNA): TGTGCCAGCAGCTTAGGGGCAGTTTACAATGAGCAGTTCTTC. Encoded protein: CASSLGAVYNEQFF.

The chain joins TRBV7-2 to TRBJ1-2, with 7 bases aligning to TRBD1. The V segment lost 2 bases and the J segment 8 bases; nucleotides outside the gene matches: 11. The CDR3 consists of 15 residues. CDR1 and CDR2 (germline): SGHTA, FQGNSA. This CDR3 is CASSLYLEGAEGYTF. CDR3 DNA sequence: TGTGCCAGCAGCTTATATCTTGAGGGGGCGGAAGGCTACACCTTC.

V and J are TRBV7-2 and TRBJ2-7; D possibly corresponds to TRBD1 (5 bases). The V end was cut by 5 bases, the J end by 1 base, with 12 bases between. In germline, CDR1 is SGHTA, CDR2 FQGNSA. The CDR3 runs to 14 residues. CDR3 amino acids: CASSLTGASYEQYF. The CDR3, as DNA: TGTGCCAGCAGCCTTACAGGAGCTTCCTACGAGCAGTACTTC.

This sequence joins TRBV4-1 and TRBJ1-5; possibly TRBD1 for D (5 bases). Germline values: CDR1 MGHRA, CDR2 YSYEKL. Trimming shortened V by 3 bases and J by 1 base, and 13 bases separated the two germline ends. CDR3 size: 16 residues. The CDR3 DNA reads TGCGCCAGCAGCCAGATCCCTCAGGGAAGCAATCAGCCCCAGCATTTT. Its translation is CASSQIPQGSNQPQHF.

Notes on this clone: The sample has other DNA sequences that encode this CDR3 too. The rearrangement links TRBV19 to TRBJ1-2; D uncertain. This CDR3 region has 12 residues. Germline V lookup: CDR1 LNHDA, CDR2 SQIVND (reference sequence). Trimming left V 6 bases short and J 2 bases short, with 7 bases between. CDR3: CASSLLNYGYTF. The CDR3 DNA is TGTGCCAGTAGCCTCCTGAACTATGGCTACACCTTC.

This clone was seen only a few times. The chain is built from TRBV15 and TRBJ1-6, with 8 nucleotides matching TRBD1. CDR1 is LNHNV and CDR2 is YYDKDF in the germline V gene (reference sequence). The J segment lost 10 bases and the V segment lost 3 bases, leaving 8 bases of the junction unmatched. The CDR3 totals 15 residues. CDR3 nucleotides: TGTGCCACCAGCAGTGCTGGACAGGGACGATCACCCCTCCACTTT. This translates into CATSSAGQGRSPLHF.

The genes are TRBV7-2 and TRBJ2-7; a possible D gene is TRBD1 (6 bases). The V gene's germline CDR1 is SGHTA and CDR2 FQGNSA. V lost 5 bases and J 2 bases, leaving 16 bases between the germline ends. The CDR3 runs to 15 residues. In nucleotides, the CDR3 is TGTGCCAGCAGCATAACAGGGATGATCGCCTACGAGCAGTACTTC. It yields the protein CASSITGMIAYEQYF.